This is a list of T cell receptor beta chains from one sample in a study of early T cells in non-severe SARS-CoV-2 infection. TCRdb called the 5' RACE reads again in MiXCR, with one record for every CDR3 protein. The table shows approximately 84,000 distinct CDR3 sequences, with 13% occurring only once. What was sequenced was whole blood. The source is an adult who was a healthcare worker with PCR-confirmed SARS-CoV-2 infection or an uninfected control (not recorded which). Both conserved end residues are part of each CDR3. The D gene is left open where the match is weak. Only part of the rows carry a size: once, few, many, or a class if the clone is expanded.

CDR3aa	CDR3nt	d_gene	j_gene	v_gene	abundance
CSASTDTQYF	TGCAGTGCTAGCACAGATACGCAGTATTTT	.	TRBJ2-3	TRBV20-1	.
CASSTISGHMIYEQYF	TGTGCCAGCAGTACTATTTCGGGACATATGATCTACGAGCAGTACTTC	.	TRBJ2-7	TRBV6-4	.
CATLSQGSTEAFF	TGTGCCACCCTCTCTCAGGGAAGCACTGAAGCTTTCTTT	.	TRBJ1-1	TRBV12-3/TRBV12-4	many
CASSQGEARGTEAFF	TGCGCCAGCAGCCAAGGGGAGGCGCGGGGCACTGAAGCTTTCTTT	.	TRBJ1-1	TRBV4-1	.
CASTVDRETGELFF	TGTGCCAGCACCGTGGACAGGGAGACCGGGGAGCTGTTTTTT	TRBD1	TRBJ2-2	TRBV12-3/TRBV12-4	many
CASTADGGTDTQYF	TGTGCCAGCACTGCTGACGGGGGCACAGATACGCAGTATTTT	.	TRBJ2-3	TRBV9	many
CSVDKYSTGELFF	TGCAGCGTTGATAAGTACAGCACCGGGGAGCTGTTTTTT	.	TRBJ2-2	TRBV29-1	many
CASSPTSGLSTDTQYF	TGTGCCAGCAGCCCGACTAGCGGGCTAAGCACAGATACGCAGTATTTT	TRBD2	TRBJ2-3	TRBV12-3/TRBV12-4	.
CASSFGRGDEQYF	TGTGCCAGCAGCTTCGGCAGGGGCGACGAGCAGTACTTC	.	TRBJ2-7	TRBV11-3	few
CASSPPTVIRPNTGELFF	TGTGCCAGCAGTCCCCCGACAGTTATCAGGCCGAACACCGGGGAGCTGTTTTTT	.	TRBJ2-2	TRBV12-3/TRBV12-4	once
CATRQGGANVLTF	TGTGCCACCCGACAGGGTGGGGCCAACGTCCTGACTTTC	TRBD1	TRBJ2-6	TRBV2	few
CASSVYAPGRLAGGEQYF	TGTGCCAGTAGTGTATATGCGCCCGGGAGACTAGCGGGAGGCGAGCAGTACTTC	TRBD2	TRBJ2-7	TRBV19	few
CASSVDLAAPTDTQYF	TGTGCCAGCAGCGTAGACCTAGCGGCCCCCACAGATACGCAGTATTTT	TRBD2	TRBJ2-3	TRBV9	.
CASSFPRTGEDTEAFF	TGTGCCAGCAGTTTCCCTCGGACAGGGGAGGACACTGAAGCTTTCTTT	TRBD1	TRBJ1-1	TRBV28	many
CATSDRTGDQFF	TGTGCCACCAGTGACCGGACAGGGGACCAGTTCTTC	TRBD1	TRBJ2-1	TRBV24-1	few
CATSAEVDTDTQYF	TGTGCCACCAGTGCGGAGGTGGACACAGATACGCAGTATTTT	.	TRBJ2-3	TRBV24-1	many
CASSRDRLNEAFF	TGCGCCAGCAGCCGGGACAGGCTGAATGAAGCTTTCTTT	TRBD1	TRBJ1-1	TRBV5-1	few
CASSILSGSGTGELFF	TGCGCCAGCAGCATTCTGAGCGGGAGTGGAACCGGGGAGCTGTTTTTT	TRBD2	TRBJ2-2	TRBV5-1	.
CASSPPSGDNYGYTF	TGTGCCAGCTCACCACCAAGCGGGGATAACTATGGCTACACCTTC	.	TRBJ1-2	TRBV18	.
CASSLIRASYNEQFF	TGTGCCAGCAGTTTAATCCGAGCCTCCTACAATGAGCAGTTCTTC	.	TRBJ2-1	TRBV27	.
CSGLAGGPNEQFF	TGCAGTGGACTAGCGGGGGGCCCCAATGAGCAGTTCTTC	TRBD2	TRBJ2-1	TRBV20-1	few
CASNKGRNTEAFF	TGTGCCAGCAACAAGGGGAGGAACACTGAAGCTTTCTTT	.	TRBJ1-1	TRBV7-2	once
CSARRRGSTGELFF	TGCAGTGCTAGGCGCAGGGGGTCCACCGGGGAGCTGTTTTTT	TRBD1	TRBJ2-2	TRBV20-1	.
CASSLVSSGRVEQYF	TGTGCCAGCAGCTTAGTGTCGAGCGGGAGAGTCGAGCAGTACTTC	TRBD2	TRBJ2-7	TRBV7-9	few
CASSTTSSSYNEQFF	TGCGCCAGCAGTACCACATCGAGCTCCTACAATGAGCAGTTCTTC	.	TRBJ2-1	TRBV5-1	.
CSARGLAEGDLTDTQYF	TGCAGTGCTAGAGGTTTAGCGGAGGGGGACCTCACAGATACGCAGTATTTT	.	TRBJ2-3	TRBV20-1	few
CASSTQPDRTLPEQYF	TGTGCCAGCAGCACTCAGCCGGACAGGACCTTGCCCGAGCAGTACTTC	TRBD1	TRBJ2-7	TRBV3-1	few
CASSLEAGQYTGELFF	TGCGCCAGCAGCTTGGAGGCAGGGCAATACACCGGGGAGCTGTTTTTT	.	TRBJ2-2	TRBV5-1	.
CASSQGGYLNTGELFF	TGTGCCAGCAGCCAAGGTGGATATCTCAACACCGGGGAGCTGTTTTTT	.	TRBJ2-2	TRBV4-2	.
CAISDPQGSPLHF	TGTGCCATCAGTGATCCCCAGGGTAGCCCCCTCCACTTT	.	TRBJ1-6	TRBV10-3	many
CASSDGGIYGYTF	TGTGCCAGCAGTGACGGCGGAATATATGGCTACACCTTC	.	TRBJ1-2	TRBV2	many
CASSSPPGTQPQHF	TGTGCCAGCAGTTCCCCTCCGGGGACTCAGCCCCAGCATTTT	.	TRBJ1-5	TRBV27	.
CASRVAGLYNEQFF	TGTGCCAGTAGGGTAGCGGGACTCTACAATGAGCAGTTCTTC	TRBD2	TRBJ2-1	TRBV27	few
CASSVIGQSYGYTF	TGTGCCAGCAGCGTGATAGGACAGTCCTATGGCTACACCTTC	.	TRBJ1-2	TRBV9	.
CSARWENTEAFF	TGCAGCGCCAGGTGGGAGAACACTGAAGCTTTCTTT	.	TRBJ1-1	TRBV29-1	.
CASSQDSYNQPQHF	TGTGCCAGCAGTCAGGACAGCTACAATCAGCCCCAGCATTTT	.	TRBJ1-5	TRBV27	.
CASSYNTLAEAYNEQFF	TGTGCCAGCAGTTACAACACGCTAGCGGAGGCCTACAATGAGCAGTTCTTC	TRBD2	TRBJ2-1	TRBV6-6	many